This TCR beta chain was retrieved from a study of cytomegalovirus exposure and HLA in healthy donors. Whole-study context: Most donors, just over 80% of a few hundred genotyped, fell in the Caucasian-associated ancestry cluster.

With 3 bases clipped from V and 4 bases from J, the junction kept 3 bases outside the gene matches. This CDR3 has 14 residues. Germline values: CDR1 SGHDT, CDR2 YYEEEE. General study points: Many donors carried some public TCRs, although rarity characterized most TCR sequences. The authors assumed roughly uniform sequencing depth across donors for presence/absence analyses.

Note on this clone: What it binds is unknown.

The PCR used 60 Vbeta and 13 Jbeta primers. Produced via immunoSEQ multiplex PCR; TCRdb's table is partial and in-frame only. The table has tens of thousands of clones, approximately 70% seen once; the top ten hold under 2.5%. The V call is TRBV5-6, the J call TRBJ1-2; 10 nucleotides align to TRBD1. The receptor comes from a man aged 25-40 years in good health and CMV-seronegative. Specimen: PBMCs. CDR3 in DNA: TGTGCCAGCAGCTCGGGACAGGGGCCCTATGGCTACACCTTC. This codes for CASSSGQGPYGYTF.